This TCR beta chain derives from a study of cytomegalovirus exposure and HLA in healthy donors. Across the whole study: Within the Caucasian-associated ancestry cluster were 81% of the roughly 400 genotyped donors.

Germline lookup yields CDR1 MNHNS and CDR2 SASEGT. The CDR3 covers 14 residues. Unmatched junction bases numbered 0, after V lost 4 bases and J lost 4 bases. PCR amplification relied on 60 Vbeta primers (plus 13 Jbeta primers). Assay used: immunoSEQ multiplex PCR; TCRdb lists only in-frame clones, some missing. The table records 63,000 or so clones, around 85% of them present only once. Worth noting for this clone: Its antigen remains unidentified.

Overall study findings and caveats: Cytomegalovirus-associated TCR beta chains were listed, numbering roughly 150. It has been reported that TCR beta sequences accurately predicted the HLA-A and HLA-B alleles of most subjects.

Input material: PBMCs. The receptor's source is a woman aged 30 to 39 in good health and CMV-seronegative. V is TRBV6-1 and J is TRBJ2-3; TRBD2 matches 12 bases. CDR3 sequence (DNA): TGTGCCAGCAGTGGACTAGCGGGAGCAGATACGCAGTATTTT. Amino acids: CASSGLAGADTQYF.